The count of the clone carrying this TCR beta chain is one. Authors' methods: Quantification of nucleated cells was approximated via reference gene primer amplification. Here immunoSEQ multiplex PCR was the method, and the copy in TCRdb shows in-frame clones only, minus some. D and trimming come from the DNA, and the V and J calls and clone size come from that table. The sample shows about 74,000 clones, 70% to 80% of them seen only once. These data belong to a study of blood T cell repertoires in COVID-19. Turning to the study itself: Both acute and convalescent COVID-19 samples were obtained from the United States, Italy and Spain. PBMCs, B-cell-depleted T cells, or T cells were the source of the cDNA or gDNA that made up the material.

The CDR3 contains 16 residues. The V and J ends lost 10 bases and 0 bases respectively, with 21 bases between them. Germline CDR1 MNHNY, CDR2 SVGAGI (reference sequence). This receptor was identified in a man between 65 and 85 years old with active or convalescent COVID-19. Sequenced: peripheral blood. This rearrangement joins TRBV6-6 to TRBJ1-1; D perhaps matches TRBD1 (5 bases). CDR3 nucleotides: TGTGCCACCGGTCGATTAGGGGCGAACTTGAACACTGAAGCTTTCTTT. Encoded protein: CATGRLGANLNTEAFF.